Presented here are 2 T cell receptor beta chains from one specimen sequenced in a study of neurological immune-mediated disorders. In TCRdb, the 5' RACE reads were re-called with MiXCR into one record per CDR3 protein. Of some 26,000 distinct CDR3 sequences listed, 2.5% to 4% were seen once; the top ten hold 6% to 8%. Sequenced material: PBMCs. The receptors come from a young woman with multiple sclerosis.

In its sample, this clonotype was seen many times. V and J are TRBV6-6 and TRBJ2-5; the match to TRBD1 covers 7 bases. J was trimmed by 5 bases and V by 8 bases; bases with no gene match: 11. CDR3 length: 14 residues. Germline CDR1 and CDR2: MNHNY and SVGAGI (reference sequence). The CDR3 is CASGTESRGETQYF. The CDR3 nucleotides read TGTGCCAGCGGTACCGAGTCCAGGGGGGAGACCCAGTACTTC.

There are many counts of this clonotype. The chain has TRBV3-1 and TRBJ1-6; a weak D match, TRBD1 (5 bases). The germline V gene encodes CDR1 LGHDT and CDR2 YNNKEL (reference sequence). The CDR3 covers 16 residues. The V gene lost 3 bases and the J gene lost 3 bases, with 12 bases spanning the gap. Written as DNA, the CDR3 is TGTGCCAGCAGCCAGCGGGACGGAGTCTATAATTCACCCCTCCACTTT. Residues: CASSQRDGVYNSPLHF.